Listed here are 15 T cell receptor beta chains from one sample, sequenced in a study of CD8 T cells in Susac syndrome. The authors reverse transcribed roughly 0.5 to 1 ug RNA with random hexamers. TCRdb used MiXCR to reprocess the immunoSEQ multiplex PCR reads, holding one entry per CDR3 protein. Altogether 90,000 to 150,000 distinct CDR3 sequences are present, nearly 95% being singletons, with the ten largest covering roughly 0.15%. Sequenced sample: CD4+ T cells from PBMCs. The receptors originated from a human donor in good health.

The chain is built from TRBV3-1 and TRBJ1-5, with D unresolved. This CDR3 is 15 amino acids long. Per germline, CDR1 LGHDT and CDR2 YNNKEL (reference sequence). V lost 1 base and J 4 bases, leaving 11 bases between the germline ends. The CDR3 DNA reads as TGTGCCAGCAGCCAAGGTTTACAGCCGAATCAGCCCCAGCATTTT. Translation: CASSQGLQPNQPQHF.

The chain links TRBV19 to TRBJ1-2, with D possibly matching TRBD1 (6 bases). The ends were cut back, 8 bases at V and 8 bases at J, with 15 bases in the middle. Germline CDR1 is LNHDA and CDR2 is SQIVND (reference sequence). The CDR3 totals 12 residues. The CDR3, as DNA: TGTGCCAGTTTTCGACAGGCAGGAGGCTACACCTTC. Amino acid sequence: CASFRQAGGYTF.

The CDR3 protein is CASSIERQGATIQDNEQFF. CDR3 DNA sequence: TGTGCCAGCTCAATCGAGCGACAGGGGGCAACAATCCAGGACAATGAGCAGTTCTTC. V gene TRBV18 combines with J gene TRBJ2-1, with 10 bases lining up with TRBD1. The CDR3 loop spans 19 amino acids. The germline gives CDR1 KGHSH, CDR2 LQKENI. J lost 5 bases, V lost 5 bases, and 18 bases had no gene match.

V usage is TRBV7-9 and J usage is TRBJ1-5; D might be TRBD1 (5 bases). Per the germline V gene, CDR1 is SEHNR and CDR2 is FQNEAQ (reference sequence). Between the trimmed V and J ends, which lost 0 bases and 0 bases, there was a span of 9 bases. The CDR3 extends over 16 amino acids. Here the CDR3 DNA reads TGTGCCAGCAGCTTAGCGGGGGGGGTTAGCAATCAGCCCCAGCATTTT. Its protein product is CASSLAGGVSNQPQHF.

The chain couples TRBV6-2 or TRBV6-3 to TRBJ2-2, with 9 nucleotides matching TRBD1. The junction had 4 bases not matched to a gene; V was cut back by 5 bases and J by 3 bases. Germline CDR1 MNHEY, CDR2 SVGEGT. The CDR3 totals 15 residues. In DNA, the CDR3 is TGTGCCAGCAGTCTCGGGACAGGGTACACCGGGGAGCTGTTTTTT. It translates to CASSLGTGYTGELFF.

The chain joins TRBV10-3 to TRBJ2-7, with unresolved D. Germline lookup yields CDR1 ENHRY and CDR2 SYGVKD. Deletions cut 3 bases from V and 3 bases from J, with 3 bases between. This CDR3 contains 11 residues. The CDR3 DNA reads TGTGCCATCAGTGATAACTACGAGCAGTACTTC. This sequence encodes CAISDNYEQYF.

The chain employs TRBV6-6 and TRBJ2-1; 7 nucleotides match TRBD2. Per the germline V gene, CDR1 is MNHNY and CDR2 is SVGAGI (reference sequence). Losses at the gene ends were 2 bases for V and 4 bases for J; bases not matched to a gene: 5. There are 15 residues in the CDR3. In DNA form, the CDR3 reads TGTGCCAGCAGTTACCTAGCGGAATCATACAATGAGCAGTTCTTC. Amino acid sequence: CASSYLAESYNEQFF.

The chain recombines TRBV11-2 with TRBJ1-1; D is ambiguous. The V gene lost 4 bases and the J gene lost 6 bases, with 9 bases spanning the gap. This CDR3 comprises 12 residues. The V gene's germline CDR1 is SGHAT and CDR2 FQNNGV. The CDR3 loop reads CASSSGSSEAFF. In DNA, the CDR3 is TGTGCCAGCAGCTCAGGTAGTTCTGAAGCTTTCTTT.

The chain combines TRBV11-1 with TRBJ2-7, with D tentatively TRBD1 or TRBD2 (5 bases each). Germline CDR1 reads SGHAT; CDR2 reads FQDESV (reference sequence). Trimming stripped 5 bases from V and 2 bases from J, with 16 bases between. The CDR3 totals 15 residues. CDR3 nucleotide sequence: TGTGCCAGCAGCCACGGGGCCCCGGGAACCTACGAGCAGTACTTC. Protein product: CASSHGAPGTYEQYF.

The V call is TRBV18, the J call TRBJ2-3; TRBD1 is a possible D gene (5 bases). The V gene lost 0 bases and the J gene lost 5 bases, with 21 bases spanning the gap. The germline V gene has CDR1 KGHSH and CDR2 LQKENI. This CDR3 comprises 18 residues. The CDR3, as DNA: TGTGCCAGCTCACCACCGATCCAGGGCGTATCAAGTAGAGATACGCAGTATTTT. It codes for CASSPPIQGVSSRDTQYF.

This chain links TRBV7-9 with TRBJ1-4; D gene uncertain. The CDR3 runs to 17 residues. V dropped 1 base and J dropped 0 bases, with 12 bases sitting between them. CDR1 is SEHNR, CDR2 FQNEAQ, per germline (reference sequence). The CDR3 DNA follows: TGTGCCAGCAGCTTAGGGCACCAGAGAGCAACTAATGAAAAACTGTTTTTT. Translation: CASSLGHQRATNEKLFF.

The genes are TRBV4-2 and TRBJ1-3; 7 bases map to TRBD1. The length of the CDR3 is 15 residues. The trim removed 3 bases at V and 2 bases at J, leaving 4 bases unmatched. Germline V CDR1 and CDR2: LGHNA, YNFKEQ. The CDR3 spells CASSQTQGAGNTIYF. CDR3 nucleotides: TGTGCCAGCAGCCAGACCCAGGGGGCTGGAAACACCATATATTTT.

V gene TRBV12-3 or TRBV12-4 combines with J gene TRBJ1-5; no firm D call. V was shortened by 5 bases and J by 7 bases, with 12 bases between the two germline ends. The CDR3 runs to 13 residues. The CDR3 loop reads CASSPASGQPQHF. The CDR3 DNA reads TGTGCCAGCAGTCCGGCCTCCGGGCAGCCCCAGCATTTT.

V gene TRBV15 combines with J gene TRBJ2-7; TRBD2 matches at 14 bases. V lost 5 bases to trimming and J lost 3 bases; unmatched junction nucleotides: 3. Germline V lookup: CDR1 LNHNV, CDR2 YYDKDF (reference sequence). The CDR3 contains 15 residues. In DNA form, the CDR3 reads TGTGCCACCAGCCGGGGACTAGCGGGAGTCTACGAGCAGTACTTC. Its translation is CATSRGLAGVYEQYF.

This chain connects TRBV27 to TRBJ2-1; TRBD1 aligns across 9 bases. The trim removed 3 bases at V and 4 bases at J, leaving 7 bases unmatched. The CDR3 is 16 residues long. Per germline, CDR1 MNHEY and CDR2 SMNVEV (reference sequence). The CDR3 spells CASSLVGQGPYNEQFF. DNA for the CDR3: TGTGCCAGCAGTTTGGTTGGACAGGGGCCTTACAATGAGCAGTTCTTC.